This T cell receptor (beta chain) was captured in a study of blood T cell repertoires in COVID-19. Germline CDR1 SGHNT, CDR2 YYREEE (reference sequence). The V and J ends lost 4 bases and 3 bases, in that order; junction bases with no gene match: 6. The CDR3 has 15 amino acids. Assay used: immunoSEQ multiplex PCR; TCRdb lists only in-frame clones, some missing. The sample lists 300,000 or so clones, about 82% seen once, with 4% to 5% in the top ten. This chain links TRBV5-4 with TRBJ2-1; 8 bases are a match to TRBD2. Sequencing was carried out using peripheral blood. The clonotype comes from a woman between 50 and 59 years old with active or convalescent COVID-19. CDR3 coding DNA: TGTGCCAGCAGCCAGGGAGCGGGGGTCTACAATGAGCAGTTCTTC. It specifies CASSQGAGVYNEQFF.